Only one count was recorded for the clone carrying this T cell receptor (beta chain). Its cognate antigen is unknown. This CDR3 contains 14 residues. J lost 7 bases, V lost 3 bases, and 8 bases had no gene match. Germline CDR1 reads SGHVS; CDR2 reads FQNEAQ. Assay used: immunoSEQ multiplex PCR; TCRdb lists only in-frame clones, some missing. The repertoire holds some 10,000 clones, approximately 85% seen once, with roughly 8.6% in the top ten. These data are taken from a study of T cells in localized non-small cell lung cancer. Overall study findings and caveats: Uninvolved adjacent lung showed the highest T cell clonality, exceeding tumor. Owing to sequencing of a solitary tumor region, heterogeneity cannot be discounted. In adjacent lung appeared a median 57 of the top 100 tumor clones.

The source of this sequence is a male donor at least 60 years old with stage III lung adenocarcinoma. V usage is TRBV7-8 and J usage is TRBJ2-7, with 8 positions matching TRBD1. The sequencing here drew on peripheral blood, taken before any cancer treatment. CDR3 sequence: CASSFRQGALEQYF. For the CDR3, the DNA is TGTGCCAGCAGCTTTCGGCAGGGGGCCCTTGAGCAGTACTTC.